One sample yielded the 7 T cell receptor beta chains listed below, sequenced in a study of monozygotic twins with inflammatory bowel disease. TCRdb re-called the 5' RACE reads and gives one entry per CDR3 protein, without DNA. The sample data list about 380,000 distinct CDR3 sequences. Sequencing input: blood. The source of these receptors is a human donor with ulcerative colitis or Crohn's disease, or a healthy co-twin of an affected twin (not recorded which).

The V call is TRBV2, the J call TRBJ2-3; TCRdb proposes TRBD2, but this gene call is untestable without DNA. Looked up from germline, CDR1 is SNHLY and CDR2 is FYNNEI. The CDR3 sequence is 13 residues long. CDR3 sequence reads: CASCQRGGDTQYF.

The chain's CDR3 is CASSHDRGENQPQHF. The chain recombines TRBV18 with TRBJ1-5; TCRdb names TRBD1, which stays unverified in the absence of DNA. This CDR3 is built from 15 residues. Germline CDR1 reads KGHSH; CDR2 reads LQKENI.

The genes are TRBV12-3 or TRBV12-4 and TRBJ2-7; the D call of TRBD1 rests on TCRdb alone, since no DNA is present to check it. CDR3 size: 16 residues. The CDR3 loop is CASSYGTGIGKYEQYF.

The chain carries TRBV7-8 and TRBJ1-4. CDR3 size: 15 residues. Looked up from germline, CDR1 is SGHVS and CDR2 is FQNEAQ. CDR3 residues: CASSLDAATNEKLFF.

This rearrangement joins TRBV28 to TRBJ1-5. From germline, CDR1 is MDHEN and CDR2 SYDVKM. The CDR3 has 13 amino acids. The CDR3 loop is CASQRDSNQPQHF. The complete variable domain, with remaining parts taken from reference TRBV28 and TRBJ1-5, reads DVKVTQSSRYLVKRTGEKVFLECVQDMDHENMFWYRQDPGLGLRLIYFSYDVKMKEKGDIPEGYSVSREKKERFSLILESASTNQTSMYLCASQRDSNQPQHFGDGTRLSIL.

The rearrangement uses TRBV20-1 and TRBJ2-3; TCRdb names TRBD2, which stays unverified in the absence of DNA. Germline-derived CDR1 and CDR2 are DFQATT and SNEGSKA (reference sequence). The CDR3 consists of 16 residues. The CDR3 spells CSASPGLAGNTDTQYF.

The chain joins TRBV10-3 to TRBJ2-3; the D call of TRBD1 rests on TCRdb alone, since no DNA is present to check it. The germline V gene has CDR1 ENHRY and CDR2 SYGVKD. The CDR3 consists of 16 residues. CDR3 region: CAIRPGGNRGTDTQYF.